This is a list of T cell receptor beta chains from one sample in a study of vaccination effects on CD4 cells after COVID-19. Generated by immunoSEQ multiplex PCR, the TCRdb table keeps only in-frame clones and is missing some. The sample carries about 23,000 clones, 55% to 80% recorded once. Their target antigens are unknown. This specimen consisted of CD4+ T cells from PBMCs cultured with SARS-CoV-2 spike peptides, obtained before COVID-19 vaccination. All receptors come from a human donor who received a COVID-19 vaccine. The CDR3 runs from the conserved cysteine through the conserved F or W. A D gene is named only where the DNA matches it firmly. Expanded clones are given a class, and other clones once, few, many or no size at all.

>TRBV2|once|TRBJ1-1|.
CASSVDGRNTEAFF
TGTGCCAGCAGTGTTGACGGCCGGAACACTGAAGCTTTCTTT
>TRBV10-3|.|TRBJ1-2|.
CAISESTTGSGYTF
TGTGCCATCAGTGAGTCCACAACAGGGAGTGGCTACACCTTC
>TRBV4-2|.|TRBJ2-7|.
CASSQDLGYEQYF
TGTGCCAGCAGCCAAGATTTGGGGTACGAGCAGTACTTC
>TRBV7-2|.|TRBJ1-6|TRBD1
CASSLAGGIYSPLHF
TGTGCCAGCAGCTTAGCAGGGGGCATATATTCACCCCTCCACTTT
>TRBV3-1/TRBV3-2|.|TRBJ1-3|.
CASSQGGKGPGNTIYF
TGTGCCAGCAGCCAAGGGGGGAAGGGGCCTGGAAACACCATATATTTT
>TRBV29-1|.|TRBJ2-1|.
CSVTSFPFGDNEQFF
TGCAGCGTTACGAGCTTCCCGTTCGGGGACAATGAGCAGTTCTTC
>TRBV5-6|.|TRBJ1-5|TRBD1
CASSRGQGLNQPQHF
TGTGCCAGCAGTCGGGGACAGGGGCTTAATCAGCCCCAGCATTTT
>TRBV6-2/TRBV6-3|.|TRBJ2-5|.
CASSRGQETQYF
TGTGCCAGCAGTCGGGGGCAAGAGACCCAGTACTTC
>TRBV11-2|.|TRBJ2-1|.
CASSLGGSEQFF
TGTGCCAGCAGCTTAGGTGGGAGTGAGCAGTTCTTC
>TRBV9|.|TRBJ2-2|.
CASSPRGDRGTGELFF
TGTGCCAGCAGCCCCCGAGGGGACCGGGGTACCGGGGAGCTGTTTTTT
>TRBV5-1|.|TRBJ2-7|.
CASSAQDRGEQYF
TGCGCCAGCAGCGCGCAGGATCGTGGCGAGCAGTACTTC
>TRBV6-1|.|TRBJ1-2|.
CASSDTLPNNYGYTF
TGTGCCAGCAGTGACACGTTACCCAATAACTATGGCTACACCTTC
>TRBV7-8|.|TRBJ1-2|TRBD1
CASSLGQGYGYTF
TGTGCCAGCAGCTTAGGACAGGGCTATGGCTACACCTTC
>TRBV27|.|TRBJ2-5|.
CASRGQLQETQYF
TGTGCCAGCCGTGGACAACTACAAGAGACCCAGTACTTC
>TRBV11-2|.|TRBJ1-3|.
CASSLIGAGSGNTIYF
TGTGCCAGCAGCTTAATCGGTGCTGGCTCTGGAAACACCATATATTTT
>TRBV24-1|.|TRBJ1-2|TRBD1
CATSDQGARGYTF
TGTGCCACCAGTGACCAGGGGGCGCGGGGCTACACCTTC
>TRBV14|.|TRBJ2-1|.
CASSQTGPIGEQFF
TGTGCCAGCAGCCAAACCGGGCCGATAGGTGAGCAGTTCTTC
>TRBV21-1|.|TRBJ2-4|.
CASSMGANLAKNIQYF
TGTGCCAGCAGCATGGGGGCTAATCTAGCCAAAAACATTCAGTACTTC